Listed below are T cell receptor beta chains from one sample, sequenced in a study of Ad26.COV2.S vaccination and SARS-CoV-2 variants. Libraries were prepared by immunoSEQ multiplex PCR; TCRdb keeps only in-frame clonotypes and omits some of them. The sample carries around 300,000 clones, 88% recorded once. The specimen was peripheral blood, collected in a trial of Ad26.COV2.S vaccine versus placebo. These receptors all stem from a person aged 18-60 years who received the Ad26.COV2.S COVID-19 vaccine or a placebo. Each CDR3 is given without its conserved first and last residue. Fields, in order: CDR3 protein, clone size, J gene, V gene. The size of a clone is reported for some rows only, either as once, few or many, or as a class for expanded clones.

AISSGQPGQETQY . TRBJ2-5 TRBV10-3
ASSQGEKTQY many TRBJ2-5 TRBV3-1/TRBV3-2
ASSLDVRGDGYT . TRBJ1-2 TRBV7-9
ASSQREGYEQY . TRBJ2-7 TRBV27
ASSQQYNTDEAF . TRBJ1-1 TRBV4-1
ASSRGTLDTQY . TRBJ2-3 TRBV28
ASSGQGGGELF . TRBJ2-2 TRBV7-2
ASSAGQMNTEAF . TRBJ1-1 TRBV5-1
ASSQRTGGHNEQF . TRBJ2-1 TRBV3-1/TRBV3-2
SASPGYDTDTQY . TRBJ2-3 TRBV20-1
ASTPGTGELF . TRBJ2-2 TRBV13
ASSQDPQPPGELF . TRBJ2-2 TRBV4-2
ASSPTRYQETQY . TRBJ2-5 TRBV9
ASSLSGYSYEQY . TRBJ2-7 TRBV7-8
ASSQDRFGGETQY once TRBJ2-5 TRBV4-1